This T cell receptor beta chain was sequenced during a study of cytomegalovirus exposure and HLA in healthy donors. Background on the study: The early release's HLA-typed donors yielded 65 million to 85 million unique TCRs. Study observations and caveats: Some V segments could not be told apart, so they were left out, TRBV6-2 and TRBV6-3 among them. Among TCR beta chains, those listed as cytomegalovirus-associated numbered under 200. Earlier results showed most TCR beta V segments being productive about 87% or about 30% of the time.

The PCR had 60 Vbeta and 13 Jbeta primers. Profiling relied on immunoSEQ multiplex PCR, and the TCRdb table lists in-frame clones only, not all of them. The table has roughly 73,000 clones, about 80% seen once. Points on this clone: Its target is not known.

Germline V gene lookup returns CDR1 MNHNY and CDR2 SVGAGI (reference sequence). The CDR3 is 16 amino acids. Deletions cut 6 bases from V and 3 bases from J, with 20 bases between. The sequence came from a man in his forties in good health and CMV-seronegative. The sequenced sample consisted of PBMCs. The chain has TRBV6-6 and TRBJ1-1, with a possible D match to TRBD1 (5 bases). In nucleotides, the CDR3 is TGTGCCAGCAGCCCTTGGGGGAGCGGGAGGGACACTGAAGCTTTCTTT. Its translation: CASSPWGSGRDTEAFF.